Following are 9 T cell receptor beta chains from one sample sequenced in a study of monozygotic twins with inflammatory bowel disease. TCRdb reprocessed the 5' RACE reads; each CDR3 protein has one entry and no DNA is given. This table holds under 130,000 distinct CDR3 sequences. The sequencing input was blood. All receptors come from a human donor with ulcerative colitis or Crohn's disease, or a healthy co-twin of an affected twin (not recorded which).

This rearrangement joins TRBV5-1 to TRBJ2-7; TCRdb's D gene call, TRBD1, goes unchecked for lack of DNA. CDR1 is SGHRS, CDR2 YFSETQ, per germline. The CDR3 runs to 15 residues. CDR3 loop: CASSLGSGANYEQYF.

The chain recombines TRBV11-3 with TRBJ2-3. CDR1 and CDR2 (germline): SGHNT, YENEEA. The CDR3 covers 16 residues. This CDR3 is CASSLGTSYLMDTQYF.

This chain connects TRBV27 to TRBJ2-1; TCRdb's D call of TRBD1 is untestable without DNA. Germline V gives CDR1 MNHEY, CDR2 SMNVEV (reference sequence). This CDR3 spans 13 amino acids. CDR3 loop: CASSLGRGNEQFF.

The chain is built from TRBV6-1 and TRBJ2-1; the D gene TCRdb calls, TRBD2, cannot be checked with no DNA. The CDR3 runs 14 residues. Germline-derived CDR1 and CDR2 are MNHNS and SASEGT. The CDR3 sequence: CASSRGPSYNEQFF.

This chain's CDR3 is CASSSLGGHETQYF. V is TRBV12-3 or TRBV12-4 and J is TRBJ2-5; TCRdb indicates TRBD1, and absent DNA this call remains unverified. CDR3 length: 14 amino acids.

V is TRBV9 and J is TRBJ2-1; TCRdb calls TRBD1, which cannot be checked without DNA. The germline V gene encodes CDR1 SGDLS and CDR2 YYNGEE. The length of the CDR3 is 16 residues. The CDR3 spells CASSVAPGQGLYEQFF.

CDR3 residues: CATSRLRDRGNEQFF. V usage is TRBV15 and J usage is TRBJ2-1; without DNA, the TCRdb call of TRBD1 cannot be checked. The CDR3 sequence is 15 residues long. Looked up from germline, CDR1 is LNHNV and CDR2 is YYDKDF (reference sequence).

V and J are TRBV20-1 and TRBJ1-4. The CDR3 totals 14 residues. Looked up from germline, CDR1 is DFQATT and CDR2 is SNEGSKA (reference sequence). The chain's CDR3 is CSARMVGRNEKLFF.

The rearrangement uses TRBV7-2 and TRBJ2-7; absent DNA, TCRdb's TRBD1 call cannot be checked. Germline lookup yields CDR1 SGHTA and CDR2 FQGNSA. The CDR3 is 15 amino acids. The CDR3 sequence: CASSYQTGMAYEQYF. The variable domain in full, completed from reference TRBV7-2 and TRBJ2-7, reads GAGVSQSPSNKVTEKGKDVELRCDPISGHTALYWYRQSLGQGLEFLIYFQGNSAPDKSGLPSDRFSAERTGGSVSTLTIQRTQQEDSAVYLCASSYQTGMAYEQYFGPGTRLTVT.